This is a list of T cell receptor beta chains from one sample in a study of blood T cell repertoires in COVID-19. Some clones are missing from TCRdb's copy, which holds only in-frame ones; the method was immunoSEQ multiplex PCR. There are about 220,000 clones in the sample; approximately 81% occur only once, and roughly 2.6% lies in the top ten. The specimen was peripheral blood. Receptors originate from a man aged 50-59 years who had recovered from COVID-19. The conserved cysteine and the conserved F or W are not part of the CDR3 here.

j_call | v_call | cdr3_aa
TRBJ1-1 | TRBV5-4 | ASSLAGGTGFTEAF
TRBJ1-6 | TRBV7-9 | ASSSQNSPLH
TRBJ1-5 | TRBV18 | ASSPGRQGQPQH
TRBJ2-5 | TRBV7-2 | ASSLGNLVGETQY
TRBJ2-1 | TRBV3-1/TRBV3-2 | ASSRGGTYYNEQF
TRBJ1-5 | TRBV19 | ASSRQGQGQPQH
TRBJ2-7 | TRBV21-1 | ASSKKPGGKYEQY
TRBJ1-6 | TRBV18 | ASSPSQERGSPLH
TRBJ1-6 | TRBV7-2 | ASSLIGREGRSPLH
TRBJ2-3 | TRBV9 | ASSVVGSGTTPDTQY